A selection of T cell receptor beta chains follows, all from one sample in a study of blood T cell repertoires in COVID-19. Clones were read by immunoSEQ multiplex PCR, and TCRdb kept only the in-frame ones, dropping some. The sample shows under 300,000 clones, 79% of them seen only once. The source material was peripheral blood. These receptors were collected from a woman aged 35 to 49 with active or convalescent COVID-19. The CDR3 runs from the conserved cysteine through the conserved F or W. Each record gives: J gene, clone size, D gene, V gene, CDR3 DNA, CDR3 protein. A D gene is named only where the DNA matches it firmly. The size of a clone is reported for some rows only, either as once, few or many, or as a class for expanded clones.

j_call: TRBJ1-2; clone_size: NA; d_call: NA; v_call: TRBV5-1; cdr3_nt: TGCGCCAGCAGCTTGGCCGATTCTGGCCTAGAAGGCTACACCTTC; cdr3_aa: CASSLADSGLEGYTF
j_call: TRBJ2-5; clone_size: NA; d_call: TRBD2; v_call: TRBV5-1; cdr3_nt: TGCGCCAGCAGCTTAGCCGGGACTAGCACCGAGACCCAGTACTTC; cdr3_aa: CASSLAGTSTETQYF
j_call: TRBJ2-5; clone_size: NA; d_call: NA; v_call: TRBV9; cdr3_nt: TGTGCCAGCAGCGTAGGAGAGCTAGCGTCTGAGACCCAGTACTTC; cdr3_aa: CASSVGELASETQYF
j_call: TRBJ1-4; clone_size: NA; d_call: NA; v_call: TRBV29-1; cdr3_nt: TGCAGCGTGCGAACCGGGACAACTAATGAAAAACTGTTTTTT; cdr3_aa: CSVRTGTTNEKLFF
j_call: TRBJ1-2; clone_size: NA; d_call: TRBD1; v_call: TRBV2; cdr3_nt: TGTGCCAGCAGTGAAGAGGACAGGGCCCTATGGGGCTACACCTTC; cdr3_aa: CASSEEDRALWGYTF
j_call: TRBJ1-5; clone_size: NA; d_call: NA; v_call: TRBV2; cdr3_nt: TGTGCCAGCAGGGCCACCAGGCACAGGGTTGTGAAACAGCCCCAGCATTTT; cdr3_aa: CASRATRHRVVKQPQHF
j_call: TRBJ2-7; clone_size: NA; d_call: TRBD1; v_call: TRBV7-9; cdr3_nt: TGTGCCAGCAGCCCCCCTGGGACAGGGGCCTACGAGCAGTACTTC; cdr3_aa: CASSPPGTGAYEQYF
j_call: TRBJ1-4; clone_size: once; d_call: TRBD1; v_call: TRBV7-6; cdr3_nt: TGTGCCAGCAGCCTAGTCCCGGGACAGCTATCAACTAATGAAAAACTGTTTTTT; cdr3_aa: CASSLVPGQLSTNEKLFF
j_call: TRBJ1-1; clone_size: NA; d_call: NA; v_call: TRBV15; cdr3_nt: TGTGCCACCAGCAGAGATCGGGGGGAAACTGAAGCTTTCTTT; cdr3_aa: CATSRDRGETEAFF
j_call: TRBJ1-6; clone_size: NA; d_call: NA; v_call: TRBV14; cdr3_nt: TGTGCCAGCAGCCAACAACAGGGTACACCCCTCCACTTT; cdr3_aa: CASSQQQGTPLHF
j_call: TRBJ1-2; clone_size: NA; d_call: NA; v_call: TRBV12-5; cdr3_nt: TGTGCTAGTGGTTTGGATAGACCAGGGGAAGCTAACTATGGCTACACCTTC; cdr3_aa: CASGLDRPGEANYGYTF
j_call: TRBJ1-1; clone_size: NA; d_call: TRBD1; v_call: TRBV6-5; cdr3_nt: TGTGCCAGCAGACCTACCGGGACAGGGTCTGAAGCTTTCTTT; cdr3_aa: CASRPTGTGSEAFF
j_call: TRBJ2-1; clone_size: NA; d_call: NA; v_call: TRBV4-1; cdr3_nt: TGCGCCAGCAGCCAAGTGGGAGCGGCCTACAATGAGCAGTTCTTC; cdr3_aa: CASSQVGAAYNEQFF
j_call: TRBJ1-5; clone_size: NA; d_call: NA; v_call: TRBV4-1; cdr3_nt: TGCGCCAGCAGCCAAGACGTTAGAATCAATCAGCCCCAGCATTTT; cdr3_aa: CASSQDVRINQPQHF
j_call: TRBJ2-3; clone_size: NA; d_call: NA; v_call: TRBV28; cdr3_nt: TGTGCCACCAAGCCGGGCACAGATACGCAGTATTTT; cdr3_aa: CATKPGTDTQYF
j_call: TRBJ1-5; clone_size: once; d_call: NA; v_call: TRBV19; cdr3_nt: TGTGCCAGTGAAACAACCGGGGGTCAGCCCCAGCATTTT; cdr3_aa: CASETTGGQPQHF
j_call: TRBJ1-2; clone_size: NA; d_call: NA; v_call: TRBV2; cdr3_nt: TGTGCCAGCAGTGAAGGGTACAGGGTGGGTGGCTACACCTTC; cdr3_aa: CASSEGYRVGGYTF
j_call: TRBJ1-2; clone_size: NA; d_call: NA; v_call: TRBV7-2; cdr3_nt: TGTGCCAGCAGCTTAACGAGGGATTTCGGCTACACCTTC; cdr3_aa: CASSLTRDFGYTF
j_call: TRBJ1-6; clone_size: NA; d_call: TRBD1; v_call: TRBV5-1; cdr3_nt: TGCGCCAGCAGCTCCGACAGGGCATATAATTCACCCCTCCACTTT; cdr3_aa: CASSSDRAYNSPLHF
j_call: TRBJ2-2; clone_size: few; d_call: NA; v_call: TRBV13; cdr3_nt: TGTGCCAGCAGCTTAGGGACAGGTTTGAACACCGGGGAGCTGTTTTTT; cdr3_aa: CASSLGTGLNTGELFF
j_call: TRBJ2-7; clone_size: NA; d_call: NA; v_call: TRBV5-1; cdr3_nt: TGCGCCAGCAGCCACCGACCTAGGACAGCGATATACGAGCAGTACTTC; cdr3_aa: CASSHRPRTAIYEQYF
j_call: TRBJ1-5; clone_size: NA; d_call: TRBD1; v_call: TRBV10-2; cdr3_nt: TGCGCCAGCAGTGAACCAGGGGGCAGTATAAGCAATCAGCCCCAGCATTTT; cdr3_aa: CASSEPGGSISNQPQHF
j_call: TRBJ2-3; clone_size: NA; d_call: NA; v_call: TRBV15; cdr3_nt: TGTGCCACCAGCGTTTTGGGGCAGGGTTTTTTTGAGTCAGATACGCAGTATTTT; cdr3_aa: CATSVLGQGFFESDTQYF
j_call: TRBJ1-2; clone_size: NA; d_call: TRBD1; v_call: TRBV5-1; cdr3_nt: TGCGCCACCAGCTTGGAATCCCCGGGACAGGGGGGGGGCTACACCTTC; cdr3_aa: CATSLESPGQGGGYTF
j_call: TRBJ1-5; clone_size: NA; d_call: TRBD1; v_call: TRBV10-3; cdr3_nt: TGTGCCACGGACAGGGATCCCCGTAACAATCAGCCCCAGCATTTT; cdr3_aa: CATDRDPRNNQPQHF
j_call: TRBJ1-1; clone_size: NA; d_call: NA; v_call: TRBV10-1; cdr3_nt: TGCGCCAGCAGTGAGACAGGACGGGACACTGAAGCTTTCTTT; cdr3_aa: CASSETGRDTEAFF
j_call: TRBJ1-6; clone_size: NA; d_call: NA; v_call: TRBV11-2; cdr3_nt: TGTGCCAGCAGCTCCTATCAGGGGAGAAGGCCCCTCCACTTT; cdr3_aa: CASSSYQGRRPLHF
j_call: TRBJ1-2; clone_size: NA; d_call: NA; v_call: TRBV29-1; cdr3_nt: TGCAGCGTGACAGACAGGTCCTATGGCTACACCTTC; cdr3_aa: CSVTDRSYGYTF
j_call: TRBJ2-2; clone_size: NA; d_call: TRBD1; v_call: TRBV2; cdr3_nt: TGTGCCAGCAGCGATCCACAGGGGTTGAACACCGGGGAGCTGTTTTTT; cdr3_aa: CASSDPQGLNTGELFF
j_call: TRBJ2-3; clone_size: NA; d_call: NA; v_call: TRBV5-1; cdr3_nt: TGCGCCAGCAGCTTGGCCCAGCGGGGCACAGATACGCAGTATTTT; cdr3_aa: CASSLAQRGTDTQYF
j_call: TRBJ2-1; clone_size: NA; d_call: TRBD1; v_call: TRBV11-3; cdr3_nt: TGTGCCAGCAGCGCCCGACAGGGGGCTAGTGATGAGCAGTTCTTC; cdr3_aa: CASSARQGASDEQFF
j_call: TRBJ2-5; clone_size: NA; d_call: TRBD2; v_call: TRBV7-3; cdr3_nt: TGTGCCAGCAGCTTAGACGGGGGGGCCGGAGAGACCCAGTACTTC; cdr3_aa: CASSLDGGAGETQYF
j_call: TRBJ1-5; clone_size: NA; d_call: TRBD1; v_call: TRBV11-2; cdr3_nt: TGTGCCAGCAGCGCCACAGGGGGCAATCAGCCCCAGCATTTT; cdr3_aa: CASSATGGNQPQHF
j_call: TRBJ2-7; clone_size: NA; d_call: NA; v_call: TRBV7-9; cdr3_nt: TGTGCCAGCAGCTTAGCCCTCGAGGTCCACGAGCAGTACTTC; cdr3_aa: CASSLALEVHEQYF
j_call: TRBJ1-5; clone_size: NA; d_call: NA; v_call: TRBV3-1/TRBV3-2; cdr3_nt: TGTGCCAGCAGCCAAGCAGGGGAGAATCAGCCCCAGCATTTT; cdr3_aa: CASSQAGENQPQHF
j_call: TRBJ1-1; clone_size: NA; d_call: NA; v_call: TRBV29-1; cdr3_nt: TGCAGCGTTGTGGGGGGGGGCACTGAAGCTTTCTTT; cdr3_aa: CSVVGGGTEAFF
j_call: TRBJ2-1; clone_size: NA; d_call: NA; v_call: TRBV7-9; cdr3_nt: TGTGCCAGCAGCTTAAATAGCGCTGGTGAGCAGTTCTTC; cdr3_aa: CASSLNSAGEQFF
j_call: TRBJ1-3; clone_size: many; d_call: NA; v_call: TRBV2; cdr3_nt: TGTGCCAGTAGTGCCTCACAGAACTCTGGAAACACCATATATTTT; cdr3_aa: CASSASQNSGNTIYF
j_call: TRBJ1-5; clone_size: once; d_call: NA; v_call: TRBV3-1/TRBV3-2; cdr3_nt: TGTGCCAGCAGCTCAAGGGAGAGCCGGCAGCCCCAGCATTTT; cdr3_aa: CASSSRESRQPQHF
j_call: TRBJ1-1; clone_size: NA; d_call: TRBD1; v_call: TRBV16; cdr3_nt: TGTGCCAGCAGCCAGGGGACAGGGGGGATGAACACTGAAGCTTTCTTT; cdr3_aa: CASSQGTGGMNTEAFF
j_call: TRBJ1-5; clone_size: NA; d_call: NA; v_call: TRBV4-1; cdr3_nt: TGCGCCAGCAGCCAAGCTTTTACAGGGTATAGCAATCAGCCCCAGCATTTT; cdr3_aa: CASSQAFTGYSNQPQHF
j_call: TRBJ1-2; clone_size: NA; d_call: NA; v_call: TRBV18; cdr3_nt: TGTGCCAGCTCACCGGGGGACACGGTCGGCTACACCTTC; cdr3_aa: CASSPGDTVGYTF
j_call: TRBJ2-3; clone_size: NA; d_call: NA; v_call: TRBV2; cdr3_nt: TGTGCCAGCAGTGAAGGGGTTAGCGGAGGTTCAGATACGCAGTATTTT; cdr3_aa: CASSEGVSGGSDTQYF
j_call: TRBJ1-1; clone_size: NA; d_call: NA; v_call: TRBV5-1; cdr3_nt: TGCGCCAGCAGCTTGTCGGCAGAGGGCACTGAAGCTTTCTTT; cdr3_aa: CASSLSAEGTEAFF